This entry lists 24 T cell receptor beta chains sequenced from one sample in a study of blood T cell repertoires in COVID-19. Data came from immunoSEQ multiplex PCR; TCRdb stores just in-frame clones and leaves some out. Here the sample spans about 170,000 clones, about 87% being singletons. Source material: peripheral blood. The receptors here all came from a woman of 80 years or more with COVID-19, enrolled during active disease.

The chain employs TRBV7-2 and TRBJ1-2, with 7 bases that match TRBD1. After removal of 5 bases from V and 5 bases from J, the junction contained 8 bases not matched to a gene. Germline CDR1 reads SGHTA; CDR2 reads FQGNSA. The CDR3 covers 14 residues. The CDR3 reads CASSPNPGQYGYTF. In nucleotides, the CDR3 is TGTGCCAGCAGCCCCAATCCGGGACAGTATGGCTACACCTTC. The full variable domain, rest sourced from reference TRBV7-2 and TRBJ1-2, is GAGVSQSPSNKVTEKGKDVELRCDPISGHTALYWYRQSLGQGLEFLIYFQGNSAPDKSGLPSDRFSAERTGGSVSTLTIQRTQQEDSAVYLCASSPNPGQYGYTFGSGTRLTVV.

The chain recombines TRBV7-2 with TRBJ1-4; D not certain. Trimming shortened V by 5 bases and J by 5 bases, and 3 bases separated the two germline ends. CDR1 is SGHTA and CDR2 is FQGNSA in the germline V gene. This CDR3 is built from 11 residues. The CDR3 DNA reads TGTGCCAGCAGCCAGAATGAAAAACTGTTTTTT. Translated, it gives CASSQNEKLFF.

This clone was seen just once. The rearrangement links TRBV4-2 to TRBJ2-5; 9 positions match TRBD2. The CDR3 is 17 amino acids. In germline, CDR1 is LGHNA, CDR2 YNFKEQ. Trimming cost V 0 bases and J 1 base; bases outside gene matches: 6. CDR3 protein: CASSQDWAGGIQETQYF. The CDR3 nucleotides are TGTGCCAGCAGCCAAGACTGGGCGGGGGGGATCCAAGAGACCCAGTACTTC.

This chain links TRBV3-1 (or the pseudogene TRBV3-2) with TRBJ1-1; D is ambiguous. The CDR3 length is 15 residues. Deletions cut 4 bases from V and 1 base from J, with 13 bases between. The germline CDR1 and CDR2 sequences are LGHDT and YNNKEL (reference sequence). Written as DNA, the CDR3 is TGTGCCAGCAGCCGCGGAACTCGACCGAACACTGAAGCTTTCTTT. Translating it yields CASSRGTRPNTEAFF.

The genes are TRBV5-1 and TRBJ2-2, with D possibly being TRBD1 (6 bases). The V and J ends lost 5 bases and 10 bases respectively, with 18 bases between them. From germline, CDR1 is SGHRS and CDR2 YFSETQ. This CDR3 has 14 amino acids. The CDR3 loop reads CASRWTETREELFF. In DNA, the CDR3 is TGCGCCAGCAGGTGGACAGAAACTCGAGAGGAGCTGTTTTTT.

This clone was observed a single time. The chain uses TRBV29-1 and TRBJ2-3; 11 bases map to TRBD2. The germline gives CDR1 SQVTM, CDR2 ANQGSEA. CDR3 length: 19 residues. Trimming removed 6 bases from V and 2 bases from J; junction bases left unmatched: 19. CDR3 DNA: TGCAGCGTCCCCCCAGGGCTAGCGGGAGGAGAGGGGCCCACAGATACGCAGTATTTT. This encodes CSVPPGLAGGEGPTDTQYF.

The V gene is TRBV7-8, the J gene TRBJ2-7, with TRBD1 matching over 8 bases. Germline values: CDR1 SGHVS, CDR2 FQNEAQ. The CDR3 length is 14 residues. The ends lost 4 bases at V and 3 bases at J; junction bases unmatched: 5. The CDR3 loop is CASSSRTGNYEQYF. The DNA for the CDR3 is TGTGCCAGCAGCTCCAGGACAGGGAACTACGAGCAGTACTTC.

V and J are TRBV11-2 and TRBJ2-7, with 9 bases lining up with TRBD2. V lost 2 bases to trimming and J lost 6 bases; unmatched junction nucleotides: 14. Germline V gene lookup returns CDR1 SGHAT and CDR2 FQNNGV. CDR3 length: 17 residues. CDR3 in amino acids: CASSLMMGGRATGEQYF. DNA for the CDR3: TGTGCCAGCAGCTTAATGATGGGCGGGAGGGCCACGGGCGAGCAGTACTTC.

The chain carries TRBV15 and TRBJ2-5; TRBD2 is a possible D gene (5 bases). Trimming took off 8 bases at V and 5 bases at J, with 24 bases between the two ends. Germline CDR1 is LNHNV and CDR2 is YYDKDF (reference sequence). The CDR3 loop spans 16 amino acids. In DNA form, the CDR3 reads TGTGCCACCTCCCGCGAGCCAGCGGATATCACGGAGACCCAGTACTTC. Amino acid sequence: CATSREPADITETQYF.

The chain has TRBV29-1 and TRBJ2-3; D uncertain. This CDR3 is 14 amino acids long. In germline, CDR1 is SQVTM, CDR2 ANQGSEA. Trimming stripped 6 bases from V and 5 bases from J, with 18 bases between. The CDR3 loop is CSVSSRRTGDTQYF. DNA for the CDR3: TGCAGCGTGAGTAGCCGCCGAACGGGAGATACGCAGTATTTT.

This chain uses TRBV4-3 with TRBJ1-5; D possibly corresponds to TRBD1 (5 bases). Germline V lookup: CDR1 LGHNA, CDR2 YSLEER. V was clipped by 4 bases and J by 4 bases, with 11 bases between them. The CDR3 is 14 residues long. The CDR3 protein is CASSLQGQNQPQHF. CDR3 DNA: TGCGCCAGCAGCCTTCAGGGTCAAAATCAGCCCCAGCATTTT.

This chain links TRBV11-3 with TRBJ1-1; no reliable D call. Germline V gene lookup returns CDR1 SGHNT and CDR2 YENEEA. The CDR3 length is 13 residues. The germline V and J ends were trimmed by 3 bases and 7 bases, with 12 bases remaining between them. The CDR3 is CASSFGGLGEAFF. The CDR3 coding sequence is TGTGCCAGCAGCTTTGGAGGGTTGGGTGAAGCTTTCTTT.

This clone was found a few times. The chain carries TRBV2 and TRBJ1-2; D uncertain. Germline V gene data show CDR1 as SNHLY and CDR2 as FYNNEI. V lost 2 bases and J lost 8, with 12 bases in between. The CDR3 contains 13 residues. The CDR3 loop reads CASSELRAQGYTF. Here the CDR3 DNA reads TGTGCCAGCAGTGAATTGAGGGCGCAGGGCTACACCTTC. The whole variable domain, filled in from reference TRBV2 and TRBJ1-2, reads EPEVTQTPSHQVTQMGQEVILRCVPISNHLYFYWYRQILGQKVEFLVSFYNNEISEKSEIFDDQFSVERPDGSNFTLKIRSTKLEDSAMYFCASSELRAQGYTFGSGTRLTVV.

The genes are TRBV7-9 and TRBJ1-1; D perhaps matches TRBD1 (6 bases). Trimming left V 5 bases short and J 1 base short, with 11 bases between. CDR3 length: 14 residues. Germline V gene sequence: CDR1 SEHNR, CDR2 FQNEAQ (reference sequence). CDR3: CASSPGHPNTEAFF. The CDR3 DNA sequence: TGTGCCAGCAGCCCGGGACACCCGAACACTGAAGCTTTCTTT.

For the CDR3, the DNA is TGCAGTGCTAGGTCCTCGGGTGAGCAGTTCTTC. Protein sequence: CSARSSGEQFF. The V call is TRBV20-1, the J call TRBJ2-1; no reliable D call. The germline gives CDR1 DFQATT, CDR2 SNEGSKA (reference sequence). This CDR3 has 11 residues. Between the trimmed V and J ends, which lost 3 bases and 9 bases, there was a span of 9 bases.

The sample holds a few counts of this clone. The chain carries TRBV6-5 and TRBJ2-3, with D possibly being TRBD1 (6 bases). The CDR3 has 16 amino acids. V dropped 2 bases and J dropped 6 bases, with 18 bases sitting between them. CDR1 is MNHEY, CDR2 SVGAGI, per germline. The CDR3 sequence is CASSYQLGRGLDTQYF. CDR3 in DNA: TGTGCCAGCAGTTACCAATTGGGCAGGGGTCTTGATACGCAGTATTTT.

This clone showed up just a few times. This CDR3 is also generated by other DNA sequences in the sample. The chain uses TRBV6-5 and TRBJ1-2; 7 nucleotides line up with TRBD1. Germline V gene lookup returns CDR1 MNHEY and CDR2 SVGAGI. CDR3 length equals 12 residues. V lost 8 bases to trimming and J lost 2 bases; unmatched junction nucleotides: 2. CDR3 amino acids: CASRDSNYGYTF. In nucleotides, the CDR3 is TGTGCCAGCCGGGACAGCAACTATGGCTACACCTTC.

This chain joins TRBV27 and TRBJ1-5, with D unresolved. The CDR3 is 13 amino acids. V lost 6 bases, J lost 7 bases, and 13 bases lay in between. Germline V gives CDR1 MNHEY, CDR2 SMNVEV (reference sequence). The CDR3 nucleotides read TGTGCCAGCAGCCCGGGCACGGGACAGCCCCAGCATTTT. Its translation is CASSPGTGQPQHF.

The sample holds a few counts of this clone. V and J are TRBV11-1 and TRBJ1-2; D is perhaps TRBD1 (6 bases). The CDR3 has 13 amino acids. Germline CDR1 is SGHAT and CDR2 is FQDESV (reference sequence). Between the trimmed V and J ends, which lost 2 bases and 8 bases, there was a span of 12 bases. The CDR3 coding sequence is TGTGCCAGCAGCTTAATGGCAGGGGAAGGCTACACCTTC. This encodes CASSLMAGEGYTF.

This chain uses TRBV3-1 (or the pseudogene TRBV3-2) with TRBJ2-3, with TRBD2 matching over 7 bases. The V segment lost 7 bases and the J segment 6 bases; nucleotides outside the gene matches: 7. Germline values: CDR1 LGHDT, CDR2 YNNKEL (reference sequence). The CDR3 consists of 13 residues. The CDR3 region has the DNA TGTGCCAGCACCAGGGAGGGTGTGGATACGCAGTATTTT. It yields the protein CASTREGVDTQYF.

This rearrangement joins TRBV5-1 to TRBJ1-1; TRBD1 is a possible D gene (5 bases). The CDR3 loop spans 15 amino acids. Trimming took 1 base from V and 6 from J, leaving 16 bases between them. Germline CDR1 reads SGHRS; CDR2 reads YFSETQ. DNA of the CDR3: TGCGCCAGCAGCTTGACGGGGGAGATTCTAGCTGAAGCTTTCTTT. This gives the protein CASSLTGEILAEAFF. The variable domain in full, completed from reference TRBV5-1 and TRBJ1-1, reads KAGVTQTPRYLIKTRGQQVTLSCSPISGHRSVSWYQQTPGQGLQFLFEYFSETQRNKGNFPGRFSGRQFSNSRSEMNVSTLELGDSALYLCASSLTGEILAEAFFGQGTRLTVV.

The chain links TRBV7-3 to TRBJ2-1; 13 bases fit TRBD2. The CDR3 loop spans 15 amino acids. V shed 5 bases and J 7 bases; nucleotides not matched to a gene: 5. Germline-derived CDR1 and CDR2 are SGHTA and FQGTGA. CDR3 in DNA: TGTGCCAGCAGCGAAGGACTAGCGGGAGTTAATGAGCAGTTCTTC. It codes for CASSEGLAGVNEQFF.

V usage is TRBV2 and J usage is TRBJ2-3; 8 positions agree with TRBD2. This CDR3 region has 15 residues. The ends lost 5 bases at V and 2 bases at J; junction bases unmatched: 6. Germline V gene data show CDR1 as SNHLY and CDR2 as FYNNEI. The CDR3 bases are TGTGCCAGCAGTCCTTTTAGCGGGGCCACAGATACGCAGTATTTT. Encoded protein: CASSPFSGATDTQYF.

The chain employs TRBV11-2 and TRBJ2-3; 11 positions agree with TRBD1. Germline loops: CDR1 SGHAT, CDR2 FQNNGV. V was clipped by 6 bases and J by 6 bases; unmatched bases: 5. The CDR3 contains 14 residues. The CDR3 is CASRIGQGADTQYF. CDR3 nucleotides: TGTGCCAGCAGGATAGGACAGGGGGCTGATACGCAGTATTTT.